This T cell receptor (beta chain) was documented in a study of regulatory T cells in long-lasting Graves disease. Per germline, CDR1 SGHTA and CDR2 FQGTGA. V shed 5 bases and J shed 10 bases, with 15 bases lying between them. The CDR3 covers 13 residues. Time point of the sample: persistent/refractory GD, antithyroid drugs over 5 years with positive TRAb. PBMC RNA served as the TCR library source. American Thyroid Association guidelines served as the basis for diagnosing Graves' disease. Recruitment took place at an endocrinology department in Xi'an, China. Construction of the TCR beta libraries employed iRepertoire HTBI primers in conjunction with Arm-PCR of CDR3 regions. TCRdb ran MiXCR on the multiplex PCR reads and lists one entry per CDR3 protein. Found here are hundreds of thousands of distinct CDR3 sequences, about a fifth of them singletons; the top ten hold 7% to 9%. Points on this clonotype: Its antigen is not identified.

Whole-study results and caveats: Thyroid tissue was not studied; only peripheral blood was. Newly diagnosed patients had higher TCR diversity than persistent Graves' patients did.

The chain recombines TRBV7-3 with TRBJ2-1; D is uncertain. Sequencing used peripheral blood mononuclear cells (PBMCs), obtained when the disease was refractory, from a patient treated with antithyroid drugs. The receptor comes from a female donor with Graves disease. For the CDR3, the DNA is TGTGCCAGCAGCCCCCAAGGCCTGGGAGAGCAGTTCTTC. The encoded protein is CASSPQGLGEQFF.